Sequencing of this TCR beta chain was carried out in a study of T cells after yellow fever vaccination. This CDR3 spans 16 amino acids. Germline CDR1 DFQATT, CDR2 SNEGSKA (reference sequence). V was pared by 0 bases and J by 1 base, with 6 bases of the junction left unmatched. MiXCR, applied by TCRdb to the 5' RACE reads, yields one record per CDR3 protein. Altogether under 300,000 distinct CDR3 sequences are present, 6% to 7.5% being singletons, with the ten largest covering roughly 0.9%. This clonotype was counted ten times or more. This specimen was CD4+ T cells sorted from PBMCs, taken 15 days after the yellow fever booster vaccination. The sequence was obtained from a young man who received the YFV17D yellow fever vaccine. The chain carries TRBV20-1 and TRBJ2-1, with 7 positions matching TRBD1. CDR3 protein: CSARDFRGRSYNEQFF. As DNA, the CDR3 is TGCAGTGCTAGAGATTTTAGGGGGCGTTCCTACAATGAGCAGTTCTTC.